The 19 T cell receptor beta chains below come from one sample, sequenced in a study of blood T cell repertoires in COVID-19. The method was immunoSEQ multiplex PCR; TCRdb's version includes in-frame clones alone and lacks a portion of them. The sample lists more than 150,000 clones; approximately 92% were seen once. The specimen sequenced was peripheral blood. All receptors derive from a woman between 40 and 50 years old with acute or convalescent COVID-19.

The rearrangement links TRBV9 to TRBJ2-3; 7 bases match TRBD2. J was trimmed by 1 base and V by 0 bases; bases with no gene match: 2. Germline CDR1 SGDLS, CDR2 YYNGEE. This CDR3 contains 15 residues. The DNA for the CDR3 is TGTGCCAGCAGCGTAGGGGAGGGCCGCACAGATACGCAGTATTTT. Its protein product is CASSVGEGRTDTQYF. Full variable domain (missing parts from reference TRBV9 and TRBJ2-3): DSGVTQTPKHLITATGQRVTLRCSPRSGDLSVYWYQQSLDQGLQFLIQYYNGEERAKGNILERFSAQQFPDLHSELNLSSLELGDSALYFCASSVGEGRTDTQYFGPGTRLTVL.

The V call is TRBV2, the J call TRBJ2-7; 7 bases match TRBD1. CDR1 is SNHLY, CDR2 FYNNEI, per germline. CDR3 length equals 15 residues. Trimming cost V 7 bases and J 0 bases; bases outside gene matches: 9. Written as DNA, the CDR3 is TGTGCCAGCACCCGGGGACAGTCGAACTCCTACGAGCAGTACTTC. Protein: CASTRGQSNSYEQYF.

This clone was recorded only once. V gene TRBV6-5 combines with J gene TRBJ2-1, with D maybe TRBD1 (6 bases). The V and J ends lost 5 bases and 12 bases respectively, with 23 bases between them. This CDR3 has 15 amino acids. Germline CDR1 MNHEY, CDR2 SVGAGI. This chain's CDR3 is CASSPPGTPTLGQFF. CDR3 DNA sequence: TGTGCCAGCAGTCCTCCCGGGACACCCACATTAGGGCAGTTCTTC.

The chain has TRBV4-2 and TRBJ1-1, with a tentative D call TRBD1 (6 bases). Trimming left V 4 bases short and J 4 bases short, with 16 bases between. CDR3 length equals 15 residues. Germline V gene lookup returns CDR1 LGHNA and CDR2 YNFKEQ. The CDR3 region has the DNA TGTGCCAGCAGCCCCCCGGACAGTTTGCGCACTGAAGCTTTCTTT. Protein sequence: CASSPPDSLRTEAFF.

The chain has TRBV27 and TRBJ1-5; 10 bases map to TRBD1. V trimming: 4 bases; J trimming: 5 bases; junction bases outside the gene matches: 8. Germline CDR1 is MNHEY and CDR2 is SMNVEV (reference sequence). This CDR3 is 16 amino acids long. This CDR3 reads CASSSIYGTGDQPQHF. The CDR3 nucleotides read TGTGCCAGCAGTTCGATCTACGGGACAGGGGATCAGCCCCAGCATTTT.

The chain uses TRBV30 and TRBJ1-3; D is unclear. V shed 5 bases and J shed 6 bases, with 8 bases lying between them. Germline CDR1 and CDR2: GTSNPN and SVGIG (reference sequence). This CDR3 is 11 amino acids long. The CDR3 nucleotides are TGTGCCTGGGGACTCCTAAACACCATATATTTT. Translation: CAWGLLNTIYF.

The V and J genes are TRBV28 and TRBJ2-3, with 11 positions matching TRBD2. Germline V gives CDR1 MDHEN, CDR2 SYDVKM. CDR3 size: 17 residues. V shed 6 bases and J 0 bases; nucleotides not matched to a gene: 8. The CDR3 sequence is CASSSPRTSGSTDTQYF. The CDR3 nucleotides are TGTGCCAGCAGCTCCCCCCGGACTAGCGGGAGCACAGATACGCAGTATTTT.

The genes are TRBV3-1 (or the pseudogene TRBV3-2) and TRBJ2-6; 9 bases are shared with TRBD1. The CDR3 has 19 amino acids. The ends lost 4 bases at V and 0 bases at J; junction bases unmatched: 10. The germline V gene encodes CDR1 LGHDT and CDR2 YNNKEL (reference sequence). This CDR3 reads CASSPRLGQGLSGANVLTF. DNA for the CDR3: TGTGCCAGCAGCCCGCGGCTGGGACAGGGCCTCTCTGGGGCCAACGTCCTGACTTTC.

This chain uses TRBV5-4 with TRBJ2-5, with 7 bases aligning to TRBD2. This CDR3 spans 13 amino acids. The junction had 4 bases not matched to a gene; V was cut back by 3 bases and J by 5 bases. Germline lookup yields CDR1 SGHNT and CDR2 YYREEE (reference sequence). CDR3 in amino acids: CASSSGGLETQYF. The CDR3, as DNA: TGTGCCAGCAGCTCGGGAGGTTTGGAGACCCAGTACTTC.

The rearrangement uses TRBV6-1 and TRBJ2-1; TRBD2 matches at 15 bases. This CDR3 is 16 amino acids long. Germline loops: CDR1 MNHNS, CDR2 SASEGT. The trim removed 3 bases at V and 7 bases at J, leaving 4 bases unmatched. CDR3 coding DNA: TGTGCCAGCAGTGACGGACTAGCGGGGGGGCCTAATGAGCAGTTCTTC. It is translated as CASSDGLAGGPNEQFF.

The chain links TRBV6-4 to TRBJ2-3; 11 bases line up with TRBD2. Trimming at V came to 1 base and at J to 4 bases, leaving 7 bases not matched to a gene. The length of the CDR3 is 17 residues. In germline, CDR1 is MRHNA, CDR2 SNTAGT. DNA for the CDR3: TGTGCCAGCAGTGACTTACTAGCGGGGGAGTTCGCAGATACGCAGTATTTT. Its translation is CASSDLLAGEFADTQYF.

In this sample, this clone turned up once. CDR3 nucleotide sequence: TGTGCCAGCAGCGCAGGGGGCGAGCCCTATAATTCACCCCTCCACTTT. This gives the protein CASSAGGEPYNSPLHF. This chain joins TRBV9 and TRBJ1-6, with 8 bases that match TRBD1. Germline V gene data show CDR1 as SGDLS and CDR2 as YYNGEE. CDR3 length: 16 amino acids. V dropped 3 bases and J dropped 2; count of bases not matched to a gene: 4.

The chain combines TRBV30 with TRBJ1-3, with D perhaps matching TRBD1 (6 bases). The CDR3 contains 16 residues. Germline lookup yields CDR1 GTSNPN and CDR2 SVGIG (reference sequence). V lost 2 bases, J lost 5 bases, and 19 bases lay in between. The CDR3 bases are TGTGCCTGGAGTTATTCGGGGACAAGTAGTAGAAACACCATATATTTT. Protein sequence: CAWSYSGTSSRNTIYF.

This rearrangement joins TRBV5-6 to TRBJ2-2; 7 positions match TRBD2. Looked up from germline, CDR1 is SGHDT and CDR2 is YYEEEE. There are 14 residues in the CDR3. The ends lost 1 base at V and 7 bases at J; junction bases unmatched: 4. CDR3 protein: CASSLLREVGELFF. As DNA, the CDR3 is TGTGCCAGCAGCTTGTTACGGGAGGTCGGGGAGCTGTTTTTT.

The V call is TRBV6-4, the J call TRBJ2-1, with a weak D call TRBD1 (5 bases). V lost 8 bases and J lost 4, with 33 bases in between. This CDR3 has 20 residues. Germline V CDR1 and CDR2: MRHNA, SNTAGT. The CDR3, as DNA: TGTGCCAGCTTTTTCTTCCCCCGTGTCCTGGACAAAGTACCTTACAATGAGCAGTTCTTC. Protein sequence: CASFFFPRVLDKVPYNEQFF.

The rearrangement joins TRBV6-5 to TRBJ1-1, with D maybe TRBD1 (6 bases). V was shortened by 6 bases and J by 1 base, with 12 bases between the two germline ends. The CDR3 extends over 14 amino acids. CDR1 and CDR2 (germline): MNHEY, SVGAGI. CDR3 loop: CASSPRTANTEAFF. CDR3 bases: TGTGCCAGCAGCCCGCGGACAGCGAACACTGAAGCTTTCTTT.

The rearrangement links TRBV18 to TRBJ2-7; D not resolved. Germline loops: CDR1 KGHSH, CDR2 LQKENI. This CDR3 is 14 amino acids long. Between the trimmed V and J ends, which lost 2 bases and 2 bases, there was a span of 10 bases. The CDR3 loop is CASSPIADTYEQYF. The CDR3 coding sequence is TGTGCCAGCTCACCAATAGCTGATACCTACGAGCAGTACTTC. Looking up the rest from reference TRBV18 and TRBJ2-7 gives the full variable domain: NAGVMQNPRHLVRRRGQEARLRCSPMKGHSHVYWYRQLPEEGLKFMVYLQKENIIDESGMPKERFSAEFPKEGPSILRIQQVVRGDSAAYFCASSPIADTYEQYFGPGTRLTVT.

Turning to this clone: A read error may account for a junction end that differs from germline. The CDR3 DNA reads TGCAGTGCTAGTGTCGGCGGGGGGGGTAGCTCCTACGAGCTGTACTTC. Amino acid sequence: CSASVGGGGSSYELYF. The chain carries TRBV20-1 and TRBJ2-7, with 9 bases that match TRBD2. There are 16 residues in the CDR3. CDR1 is DFQATT, CDR2 SNEGSKA, per germline (reference sequence).

The CDR3 loop reads CASSLEGPVGSYEQYF. The CDR3 nucleotides read TGTGCCAGCAGCTTGGAGGGGCCAGTGGGCTCCTACGAGCAGTACTTC. The chain combines TRBV5-6 with TRBJ2-7, with D tentatively TRBD1 (5 bases). CDR1 and CDR2 from the germline V gene are SGHDT and YYEEEE. The CDR3 extends over 16 amino acids. The germline V and J ends were trimmed by 0 bases and 0 bases, with 13 bases remaining between them.